These T cell receptor beta chains were read from a single sample in a study of regulatory T cells in long-lasting Graves disease. Using its own MiXCR run on the multiplex PCR reads, TCRdb lists one record per CDR3 protein. This table holds about 430,000 distinct CDR3 sequences, 15% found once. The same specimen was also included in a second study, on T cells in Graves' hyperthyroidism and ophthalmopathy.

The source was peripheral blood mononuclear cells (PBMCs), collected at new diagnosis, from a patient treated with antithyroid drugs. The source is a middle-aged woman with Graves disease. Both conserved end residues are part of each CDR3. D genes are given only for firm matches. Clone size is not always given. Where it is, it says once, few, many or a class for expanded clones.

size	D	V	length	J	CDR3	DNA
few	TRBD1	TRBV5-4	15	TRBJ1-2	CASSLALTGDYGYTF	TGTGCCAGCAGCTTGGCCTTGACAGGGGACTATGGCTACACCTTC
many	-	TRBV12-3/TRBV12-4	19	TRBJ1-3	CASSPLFGTRESSGNTIYF	TGTGCCAGCAGTCCCCTGTTCGGGACCAGGGAGAGCTCTGGAAACACCATATATTTT
few	TRBD1	TRBV10-3	14	TRBJ2-1	CAISRDRLYNEQFF	TGTGCCATCAGCCGGGACAGACTATACAATGAGCAGTTCTTC
-	-	TRBV7-2	16	TRBJ2-1	CASSRTGSDSYNEQFF	TGTGCCAGCAGCCGGACCGGGAGTGACTCCTACAATGAGCAGTTCTTC
-	TRBD2	TRBV9	16	TRBJ2-5	CARGLAAPGTQETQYF	TGTGCCAGGGGACTAGCCGCGCCGGGGACCCAAGAGACCCAGTACTTC
many	TRBD2	TRBV27	15	TRBJ2-7	CASSLGPGLGNEQYF	TGTGCCAGCTCTCTCGGTCCCGGACTAGGAAACGAGCAGTACTTC
few	-	TRBV29-1	15	TRBJ1-3	CSVEELGVSGNTIYF	TGCAGCGTTGAAGAATTGGGGGTCTCTGGAAACACCATATATTTT
few	-	TRBV18	17	TRBJ1-4	CASSPQHFSATNEKLFF	TGTGCCAGCTCACCACAACATTTTTCTGCAACTAATGAAAAACTGTTTTTT
-	-	TRBV30	15	TRBJ1-1	CAWRRRAPENTEAFF	TGTGCCTGGAGACGTAGGGCTCCCGAGAACACAGAAGCTTTCTTT
many	-	TRBV9	18	TRBJ2-6	CASSTSSGLGSGANVLTF	TGTGCCAGCAGCACCTCAAGCGGGCTGGGCTCTGGGGCCAACGTCCTGACTTTC
-	-	TRBV7-9	15	TRBJ1-4	CASSLVGTVNEKLFF	TGTGCCAGCAGCTTAGTGGGCACAGTTAATGAAAAACTGTTTTTT
many	TRBD2	TRBV7-2	15	TRBJ2-3	CASSRSGVWTDTQYF	TGTGCCAGCAGCCGTAGCGGGGTTTGGACAGATACGCAGTATTTT
many	TRBD1	TRBV5-1	14	TRBJ2-2	CASKPGGATGELFF	TGCGCCAGCAAGCCAGGGGGCGCGACCGGGGAGCTGTTTTTT
few	-	TRBV3-1	16	TRBJ1-1	CASSQDLWPHNPEAFF	TGTGCCAGCAGCCAAGATCTTTGGCCTCATAATCCTGAAGCTTTCTTT
few	-	TRBV4-3	15	TRBJ1-6	CASSQDWQGYSPLHF	TGCGCCAGCAGCCAAGATTGGCAAGGATATTCACCCCTCCACTTT
-	-	TRBV6-2/TRBV6-3	13	TRBJ2-4	CASSWVEPGIQYF	TGTGCCAGCAGTTGGGTCGAGCCGGGGATTCAGTACTTC
many	-	TRBV28	11	TRBJ2-7	CASSFSHEQYF	TGTGCCAGCAGTTTTAGCCACGAGCAGTACTTC
many	-	TRBV7-2	14	TRBJ1-5	CASSLEGGGQPQHF	TGTGCCAGCAGCTTAGAAGGAGGGGGTCAGCCCCAGCATTTT
-	TRBD1	TRBV9	16	TRBJ2-1	CASSGAGTGGFNEQFF	TGTGCCAGCAGCGGGGCCGGGACAGGGGGCTTCAATGAGCAGTTCTTC
-	-	TRBV13	14	TRBJ1-1	CASSYVSSGTEAFF	TGTGCCAGCAGCTACGTCTCGAGTGGCACTGAAGCTTTCTTT
few	TRBD2	TRBV9	13	TRBJ2-1	CASSGGTNYEQFF	TGTGCCAGCAGCGGGGGGACTAATTATGAGCAGTTCTTC
few	-	TRBV27	13	TRBJ1-1	CASSLSVRTEAFF	TGTGCCAGCAGCCTGTCGGTAAGGACTGAAGCTTTCTTT
many	-	TRBV5-8	15	TRBJ2-1	CASSIGQTFYNEQFF	TGTGCCAGCAGCATCGGACAGACATTCTACAATGAGCAGTTCTTC
few	-	TRBV29-1	11	TRBJ2-1	CSVDKGNEQFF	TGCAGCGTTGATAAGGGCAATGAGCAGTTCTTC
many	-	TRBV20-1	12	TRBJ2-7	CSARLALYEQYF	TGCAGTGCTAGGCTAGCTCTCTACGAGCAGTACTTC
many	TRBD2	TRBV12-3/TRBV12-4	18	TRBJ2-5	CASSLGLAGVGYQETQYF	TGTGCCAGCAGTTTGGGACTAGCGGGAGTTGGGTACCAAGAGACCCAGTACTTC
many	TRBD1	TRBV12-3/TRBV12-4	14	TRBJ1-2	CASRPRGRRLGYTF	TGTGCCAGCAGACCAAGGGGGCGTCGGCTTGGCTACACCTTC
few	TRBD1	TRBV10-3	15	TRBJ1-1	CAIKPGQGLLAEAFF	TGTGCCATCAAACCGGGACAGGGTTTATTGGCTGAAGCTTTCTTT
many	-	TRBV9	15	TRBJ2-1	CASSPEGSSYNEQFF	TGTGCCAGCAGTCCGGAGGGTAGCTCCTACAATGAGCAGTTCTTC
-	TRBD2	TRBV28	15	TRBJ2-1	CASSRLAGVPNEQFF	TGTGCCAGCAGCCGCTTAGCGGGAGTCCCAAATGAGCAGTTCTTC
many	-	TRBV5-5	15	TRBJ2-7	CASSLRGEGSYEQYF	TGTGCCAGCAGCTTGAGAGGTGAGGGGTCCTACGAGCAGTACTTC
many	-	TRBV28	15	TRBJ1-6	CASSSGRTVNSPLHF	TGTGCCAGCAGTTCCGGGCGGACAGTTAATTCACCCCTCCACTTT
-	-	TRBV6-1	14	TRBJ1-2	CASGKGTTNYGYTF	TGTGCCAGCGGCAAAGGGACAACTAACTATGGCTACACCTTC
many	TRBD2	TRBV11-3	16	TRBJ2-1	CASTLTGLVPNNEQFF	TGTGCCAGCACCCTTACGGGACTAGTTCCGAACAATGAGCAGTTCTTC
many	TRBD1	TRBV6-1	19	TRBJ2-3	CASSGSSGQGQFATDTQYF	TGTGCCAGCAGTGGAAGCTCGGGACAGGGCCAATTCGCCACAGATACGCAGTATTTT
many	-	TRBV3-1	14	TRBJ2-7	CASSQTGYSYEQYF	TGTGCCAGCAGCCAAACAGGGTACTCCTACGAGCAGTACTTC
-	-	TRBV5-5	15	TRBJ2-1	CASSRPGTGYNEQFF	TGTGCCAGCAGCCGACCCGGGACCGGTTACAATGAGCAGTTCTTC
many	-	TRBV3-1	18	TRBJ2-3	CASSQAPGRDQSTDTQYF	TGTGCCAGCAGCCAAGCCCCGGGGCGGGATCAGAGCACAGATACGCAGTATTTT